This passage covers 14 T cell receptor beta chains from one sample sequenced in a study of OX40 agonist ivuxolimab in advanced cancers. The assay was immunoSEQ multiplex PCR, and TCRdb's table has in-frame clones only and misses some. The sample records tens of thousands of clones, 75% to 90% being singletons. The sequenced sample was CD4+ or CD8+ T cells sorted from blood, obtained in a trial of the OX40 agonist ivuxolimab. The receptors shown here come from an adult with an advanced solid tumor such as melanoma, head and neck, liver or kidney cancer.

The chain uses TRBV9 and TRBJ2-2, with 7 bases matching TRBD2. CDR3 size: 16 residues. Germline trimming cut 0 bases from V and 4 bases from J; bases unmatched to any gene: 6. The germline V gene encodes CDR1 SGDLS and CDR2 YYNGEE. The CDR3 coding sequence is TGTGCCAGCAGCGTAGGAGGCGGGAGAAGCACCGGGGAGCTGTTTTTT. Its protein is CASSVGGGRSTGELFF.

This rearrangement joins TRBV7-2 to TRBJ2-3; the match to TRBD2 covers 8 bases. This CDR3 is 15 amino acids long. J gave up 4 bases and V 2 bases, and 5 bases lay outside the gene matches. Germline V gene data show CDR1 as SGHTA and CDR2 as FQGNSA. CDR3 in DNA: TGTGCCAGCAGCTTAATCGGGAGGGCCGCAGATACGCAGTATTTT. It specifies CASSLIGRAADTQYF.

The chain joins TRBV9 to TRBJ1-2, with D uncertain. Germline lookup yields CDR1 SGDLS and CDR2 YYNGEE. There are 13 residues in the CDR3. The V end lost 3 bases, the J end lost 1 base, and 7 bases lay between the germline ends. The CDR3 nucleotides are TGTGCCAGCAGCGCGACTCTTAACTATGGCTACACCTTC. This sequence encodes CASSATLNYGYTF.

The genes are TRBV27 and TRBJ1-1, with D hard to call. V was pared by 2 bases and J by 1 base, with 17 bases between. This CDR3 is 17 amino acids long. Looked up from germline, CDR1 is MNHEY and CDR2 is SMNVEV (reference sequence). CDR3 DNA sequence: TGTGCCAGCAGTTTAAGGCCCCGAGGCGAAAGGAACACTGAAGCTTTCTTT. Translation gives CASSLRPRGERNTEAFF.

CDR3 amino acids: CASSIGLAGGLDEQFF. The CDR3, as DNA: TGTGCCAGCAGCATCGGACTAGCGGGAGGTCTGGATGAGCAGTTCTTC. This chain joins TRBV11-3 and TRBJ2-1, with 14 bases matching TRBD2. V shed 5 bases and J 8 bases; nucleotides not matched to a gene: 8. In germline, CDR1 is SGHNT, CDR2 YENEEA. The CDR3 contains 16 residues.

The chain couples TRBV19 to TRBJ2-7; maybe TRBD2 (6 bases). Trimming stripped 5 bases from V and 1 base from J, with 9 bases between. This CDR3 is built from 13 residues. Germline loops: CDR1 LNHDA, CDR2 SQIVND (reference sequence). CDR3: CASSWGVSYEQYF. Written as DNA, the CDR3 is TGTGCCAGTAGTTGGGGGGTATCCTACGAGCAGTACTTC.

The V gene is TRBV19, the J gene TRBJ2-1, with D uncertain. Germline lookup yields CDR1 LNHDA and CDR2 SQIVND (reference sequence). The germline V and J ends were trimmed by 7 bases and 9 bases, with 10 bases remaining between them. CDR3 length equals 11 residues. The DNA for the CDR3 is TGTGCCAGTACCTCCAATATTGAGCAGTTCTTC. It is translated as CASTSNIEQFF.

CDR3 region: CAGARGSAGANVLTF. The CDR3 DNA is TGTGCCGGTGCGCGGGGGTCTGCTGGGGCCAACGTCCTGACTTTC. The chain is built from TRBV2 and TRBJ2-6; 7 bases map to TRBD2. The V and J ends lost 11 bases and 2 bases, in that order; junction bases with no gene match: 9. CDR3 length equals 15 residues. The germline gives CDR1 SNHLY, CDR2 FYNNEI.

The chain links TRBV9 to TRBJ2-3, with a tentative D call TRBD2 (6 bases). The ends were cut back, 2 bases at V and 2 bases at J, with 9 bases in the middle. The CDR3 has 14 amino acids. Germline CDR1 and CDR2: SGDLS and YYNGEE. This chain's CDR3 is CASSVSGYTDTQYF. The CDR3 region has the DNA TGTGCCAGCAGCGTTAGCGGATACACAGATACGCAGTATTTT.

The genes are TRBV29-1 and TRBJ2-5; TRBD1 matches 9 bases. This CDR3 region has 12 residues. Germline values: CDR1 SQVTM, CDR2 ANQGSEA. Trimming at V came to 7 bases and at J to 5 bases, leaving 5 bases not matched to a gene. CDR3 amino acids: CSAQTGGETQYF. The CDR3 region has the DNA TGCAGCGCCCAGACAGGGGGGGAGACCCAGTACTTC.

This chain's CDR3 is CASSPWGVGGNEQFF. DNA of the CDR3: TGTGCCAGCAGCCCCTGGGGGGTAGGGGGCAATGAGCAGTTCTTC. The J gene is TRBJ2-1, the V gene TRBV5-6; D is tentatively TRBD1 or TRBD2 (6 bases each). V was clipped by 4 bases and J by 6 bases, with 17 bases between them. The CDR3 covers 15 residues. CDR1 SGHDT and CDR2 YYEEEE come from the germline V gene.

The chain has TRBV28 and TRBJ1-3, with 8 bases identical to TRBD1. CDR1 and CDR2 (germline): MDHEN, SYDVKM. V lost 6 bases to trimming and J lost 2 bases; unmatched junction nucleotides: 3. This CDR3 contains 14 residues. The CDR3 nucleotides read TGTGCCAGCAGAAAACAGGGGGCTGGAAACACCATATATTTT. Protein: CASRKQGAGNTIYF.

The J gene is TRBJ2-2, the V gene TRBV7-9, with D perhaps TRBD2 (6 bases). This CDR3 is built from 13 residues. Germline V gene sequence: CDR1 SEHNR, CDR2 FQNEAQ (reference sequence). Trimming shortened V by 4 bases and J by 7 bases, and 10 bases separated the two germline ends. CDR3 sequence (DNA): TGTGCCAGCAGCTCGGGGACTCGCGGGGAGCTGTTTTTT. Protein: CASSSGTRGELFF.

The V and J genes are TRBV7-9 and TRBJ2-2, with D possibly being TRBD2 (5 bases). Trimming took 5 bases from V and 6 from J, leaving 10 bases between them. In germline, CDR1 is SEHNR, CDR2 FQNEAQ (reference sequence). CDR3 length: 13 amino acids. The CDR3 sequence: CASSLLVSGELFF. CDR3 DNA sequence: TGTGCCAGCAGCCTACTAGTTTCCGGGGAGCTGTTTTTT.